This TCR beta chain was sequenced during a study of T cells in Graves' hyperthyroidism and ophthalmopathy. Findings and limits, study-wide: Progression to ophthalmopathy was predicted a median of about 6.6 months early. By a 13 V-J model, ophthalmopathy was set apart from stable hyperthyroidism. Most thyroid clonotypes with frequency above 0.001 were detected in blood.

Pregnant or lactating patients were excluded, as were those with uncontrolled infection or other autoimmune disease. RNA transcripts provided the source from which TCR beta CDR3 regions were amplified. TCR CDR3 regions were first amplified by RT-PCR with HTBI primers. MiXCR, run by TCRdb on the multiplex PCR reads, gives a single entry per CDR3 protein. Found here are some 370,000 distinct CDR3 sequences, approximately 17% of them singletons; the top ten hold 34%. There are many counts of this clonotype. Its antigen remains unknown. Germline V CDR1 and CDR2: SGHVS, FQNEAQ. The CDR3 is made up of 15 amino acids. The junction had 6 bases not matched to a gene; V was cut back by 3 bases and J by 2 bases.

Sequenced sample: blood. The sequence was obtained from a woman aged 25 to 45 with Graves' hyperthyroidism that later progressed to Graves' ophthalmopathy. The rearrangement uses TRBV7-8 and TRBJ1-2; 7 bases agree with TRBD1. The CDR3 DNA sequence: TGTGCCAGCAGCTTGGGGCAGGGGGTGAACTATGGCTACACCTTC. Protein sequence: CASSLGQGVNYGYTF.